In its sample, the clone carrying this T cell receptor (beta chain) was seen a few times. Its antigen is undetermined. TCRdb re-called the 5' RACE reads through MiXCR, storing one row per CDR3 protein. The sample lists some 900,000 distinct CDR3 sequences; 9% to 15% were seen once. The CDR3 extends over 13 amino acids. Per germline, CDR1 SGHRS and CDR2 YFSETQ. V dropped 6 bases and J dropped 1 base, with 11 bases sitting between them. This sample was taken from a study of identical twins. Regarding the study as a whole: Models, which agreed with sharing between unrelated individuals, nonetheless underestimated the out-of-frame TCR alpha sharing seen in monozygotic twins.

This sample was also put to use in a study of yellow fever vaccine responses in identical twins.

This chain links TRBV5-1 with TRBJ2-7; unclear D gene. This clonotype was obtained from a young woman in good health. Sequencing input: PBMCs. Here the CDR3 reads CASTEDGSYEQYF. CDR3 sequence (DNA): TGCGCCAGCACCGAGGACGGTTCCTACGAGCAGTACTTC. The whole variable domain, remainder taken from reference TRBV5-1 and TRBJ2-7, is KAGVTQTPRYLIKTRGQQVTLSCSPISGHRSVSWYQQTPGQGLQFLFEYFSETQRNKGNFPGRFSGRQFSNSRSEMNVSTLELGDSALYLCASTEDGSYEQYFGPGTRLTVT.